This T cell receptor beta chain was identified in a study of neurological immune-mediated disorders. Each TCR transcript was tagged with a 10-nucleotide random UMI during 5'RACE. One entry per CDR3 protein, called by TCRdb with MiXCR from the 5' RACE reads. The sample holds 50,000 to 85,000 distinct CDR3 sequences; around 5% are singletons and the top ten take 2.8%. The CDR3 spans 12 residues. In germline, CDR1 is MGHDK, CDR2 SYGVNS. V lost 3 bases and J 0 bases, leaving 3 bases between the germline ends. This clonotype was seen at least ten times. The target antigen is unknown. Findings of the study overall: HTLV-1-associated myelopathy had the most TCR clonal expansion, while multiple sclerosis had the least, a level that fell below healthy controls. CDR3 amino acid sequences of expanded clones were not shared across subjects, a result suggesting private repertoires in all groups.

Sequenced material: PBMCs. This rearrangement joins TRBV25-1 to TRBJ2-7; no definite D call. This clonotype was obtained from a woman aged 25 to 39 with multiple sclerosis. The CDR3 sequence: CASSDDSYEQYF. CDR3 sequence (DNA): TGTGCCAGCAGTGACGACTCCTACGAGCAGTACTTC.